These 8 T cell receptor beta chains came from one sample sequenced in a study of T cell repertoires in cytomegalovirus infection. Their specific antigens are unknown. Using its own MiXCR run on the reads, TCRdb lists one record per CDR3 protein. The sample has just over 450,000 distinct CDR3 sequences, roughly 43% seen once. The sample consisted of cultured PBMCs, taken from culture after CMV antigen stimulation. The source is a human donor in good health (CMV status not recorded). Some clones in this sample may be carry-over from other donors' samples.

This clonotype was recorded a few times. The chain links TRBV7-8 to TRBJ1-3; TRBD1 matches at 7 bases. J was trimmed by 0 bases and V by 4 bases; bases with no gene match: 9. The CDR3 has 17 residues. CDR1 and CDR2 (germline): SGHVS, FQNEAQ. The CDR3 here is CASSSPSQGHSGNTIYF. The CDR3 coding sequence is TGTGCCAGCAGCTCCCCCTCACAGGGGCACTCTGGAAACACCATATATTTT.

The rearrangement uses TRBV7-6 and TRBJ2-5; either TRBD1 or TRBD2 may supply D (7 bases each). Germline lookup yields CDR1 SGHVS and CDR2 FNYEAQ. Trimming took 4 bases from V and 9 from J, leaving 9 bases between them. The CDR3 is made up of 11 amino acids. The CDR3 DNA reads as TGTGCCAGCAGCTCAGGGGGGGCCCAGTACTTC. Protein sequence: CASSSGGAQYF.

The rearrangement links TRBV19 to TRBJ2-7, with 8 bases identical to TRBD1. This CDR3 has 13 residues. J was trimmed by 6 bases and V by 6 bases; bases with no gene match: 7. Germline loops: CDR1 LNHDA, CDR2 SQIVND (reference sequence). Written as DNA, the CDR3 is TGTGCCAGTAGCCGGGACAGGAAATTCGAGCAGTACTTC. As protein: CASSRDRKFEQYF.

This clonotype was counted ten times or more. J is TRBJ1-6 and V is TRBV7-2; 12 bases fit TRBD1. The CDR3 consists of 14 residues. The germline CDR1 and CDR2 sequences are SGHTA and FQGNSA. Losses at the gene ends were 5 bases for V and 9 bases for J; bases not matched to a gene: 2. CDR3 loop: CASSPGQGASPLHF. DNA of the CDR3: TGTGCCAGCAGCCCGGGACAGGGGGCTTCACCCCTCCACTTT.

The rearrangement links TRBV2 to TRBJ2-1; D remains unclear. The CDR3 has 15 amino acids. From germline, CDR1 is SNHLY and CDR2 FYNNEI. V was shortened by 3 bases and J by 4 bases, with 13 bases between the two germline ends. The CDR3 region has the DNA TGTGCCAGCAGTGAGCTTGACGGGCCTTACAATGAGCAGTTCTTC. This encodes CASSELDGPYNEQFF.

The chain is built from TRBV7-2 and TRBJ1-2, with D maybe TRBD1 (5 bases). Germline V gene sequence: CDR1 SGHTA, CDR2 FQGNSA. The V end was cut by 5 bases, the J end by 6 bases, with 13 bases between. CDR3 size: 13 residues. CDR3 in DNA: TGTGCCAGCAGCCTCTATCAGGGCCATGGCTACACCTTC. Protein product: CASSLYQGHGYTF.

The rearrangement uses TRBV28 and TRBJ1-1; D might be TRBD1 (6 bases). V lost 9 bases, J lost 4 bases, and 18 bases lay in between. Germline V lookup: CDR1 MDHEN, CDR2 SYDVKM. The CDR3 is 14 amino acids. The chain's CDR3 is CASPRALRGTEAFF. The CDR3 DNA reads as TGTGCCAGTCCGAGGGCCCTCAGGGGCACTGAAGCTTTCTTT.

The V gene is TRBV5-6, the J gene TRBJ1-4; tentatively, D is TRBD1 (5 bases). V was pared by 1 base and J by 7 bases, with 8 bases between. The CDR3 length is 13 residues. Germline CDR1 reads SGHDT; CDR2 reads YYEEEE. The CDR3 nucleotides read TGTGCCAGCAGCTTGCAAAGGGGTGAAAAACTGTTTTTT. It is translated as CASSLQRGEKLFF.